This T cell receptor (beta chain) is from a study of circulating CD8 cells and anti-PD-1 response in melanoma. About the research overall: About 55% of the 13 melanoma patients received first-line anti-PD-1 therapy. Complete or partial response defined responders; stable or progressive disease, non-responders. Study-wide results and limits: PD-1 and DPOS subsets showed similar, higher clonality than DNEG.

Sorting of live CD3+CD8+TCRalphabeta+ cells by PD-1 and/or TIGIT gave four subsets. V was shortened by 1 base and J by 4 bases, with 4 bases between the two germline ends. Germline lookup yields CDR1 SGHDN and CDR2 FVKESK. This CDR3 comprises 13 residues. Each library started from about 15 ng of total RNA using the QIAseq Immune Repertoire TCR panel. TCRdb re-analysed the reads in MiXCR, keeping a single row per CDR3 protein. The repertoire holds around 310 distinct CDR3 sequences, around 4.7% seen once, with 20% to 30% in the top ten. To note about this clonotype: Its antigen is unidentified.

V and J are TRBV14 and TRBJ2-2; the D is unclear. The source is a human donor with melanoma. This specimen was CD8+ T cells from PBMCs, taken at baseline or after one month of anti-PD-1 therapy (not recorded which). The CDR3 protein is CASSQATTGELFF. CDR3 nucleotides: TGTGCCAGCAGCCAAGCCACCACCGGGGAGCTGTTTTTT.